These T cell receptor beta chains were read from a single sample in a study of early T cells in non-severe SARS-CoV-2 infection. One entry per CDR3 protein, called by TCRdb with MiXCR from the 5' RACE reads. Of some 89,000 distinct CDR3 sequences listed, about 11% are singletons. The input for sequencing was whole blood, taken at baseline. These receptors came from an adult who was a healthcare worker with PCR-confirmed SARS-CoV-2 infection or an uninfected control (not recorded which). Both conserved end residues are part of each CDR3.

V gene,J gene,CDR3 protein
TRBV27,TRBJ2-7,CASSSKPPLQYF
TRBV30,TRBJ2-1,CAWSGLAYSYNEQFF
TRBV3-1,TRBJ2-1,CASRPTASSYNEQFF
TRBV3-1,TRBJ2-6,CASSQGGGSASGANVLTF
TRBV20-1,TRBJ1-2,CSARDEGNTF
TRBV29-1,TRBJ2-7,CSVGDGRAYEQYF
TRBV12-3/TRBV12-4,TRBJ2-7,CASLLGGSDEQYF
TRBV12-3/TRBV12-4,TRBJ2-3,CASSLGGQGGTDTQYF
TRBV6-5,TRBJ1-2,CASSSGSGSSYTF
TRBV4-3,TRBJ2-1,CASSTRRASKDNEQFF
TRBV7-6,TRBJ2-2,CASSLASTGELFF
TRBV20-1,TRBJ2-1,CSAQDSGTSAYNEQFF
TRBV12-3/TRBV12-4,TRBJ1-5,CASSLAQPQPQHF
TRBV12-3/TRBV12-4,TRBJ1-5,CASSYNLSNQPQHF
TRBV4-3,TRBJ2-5,CASSQDSARGGETQYF
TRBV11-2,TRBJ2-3,CASTLGLNTDTQYF
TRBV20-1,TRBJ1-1,CSARDVQGVNTEAFF